Sequencing of this T cell receptor (beta chain) was carried out in a study of blood T cell repertoires in COVID-19. Study-wide context: From T cells, B-cell-depleted T cells, or PBMCs came the material, which was cDNA or gDNA.

Germline V gives CDR1 SGHRS, CDR2 YFSETQ. The CDR3 is made up of 15 amino acids. V lost 1 base and J lost 5, with 16 bases in between. Assay: immunoSEQ multiplex PCR; the TCRdb copy retains only in-frame clones and omits some. The sample gives under 200,000 clones, roughly 93% of which show up once; 2% to 3% is in the top ten. J is TRBJ2-7 and V is TRBV5-1; D possibly corresponds to TRBD1 (7 bases). Sequenced: peripheral blood. The source of this sequence is a man between 18 and 29 years old with acute or convalescent COVID-19. The CDR3 DNA reads as TGCGCCAGCAGCTTGCAGGGGGGTGGAAGGAACGAGCAGTACTTC. Its translation: CASSLQGGGRNEQYF.